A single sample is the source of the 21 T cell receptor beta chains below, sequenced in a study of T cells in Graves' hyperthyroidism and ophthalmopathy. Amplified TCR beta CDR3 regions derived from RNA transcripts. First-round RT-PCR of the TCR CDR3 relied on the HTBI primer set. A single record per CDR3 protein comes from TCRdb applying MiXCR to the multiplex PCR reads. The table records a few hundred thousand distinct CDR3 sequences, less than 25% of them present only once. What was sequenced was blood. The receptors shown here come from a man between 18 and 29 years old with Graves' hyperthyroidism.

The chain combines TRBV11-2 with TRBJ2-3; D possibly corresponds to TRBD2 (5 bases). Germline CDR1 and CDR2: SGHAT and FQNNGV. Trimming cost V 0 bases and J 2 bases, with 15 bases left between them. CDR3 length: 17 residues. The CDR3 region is CASSLDSGIMTTDTQYF. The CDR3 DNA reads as TGTGCCAGCAGCTTAGATTCGGGAATTATGACCACAGATACGCAGTATTTT. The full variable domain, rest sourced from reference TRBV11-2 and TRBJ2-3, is EAGVAQSPRYKIIEKRQSVAFWCNPISGHATLYWYQQILGQGPKLLIQFQNNGVVDDSQLPKDRFSAERLKGVDSTLKIQPAKLEDSAVYLCASSLDSGIMTTDTQYFGPGTRLTVL.

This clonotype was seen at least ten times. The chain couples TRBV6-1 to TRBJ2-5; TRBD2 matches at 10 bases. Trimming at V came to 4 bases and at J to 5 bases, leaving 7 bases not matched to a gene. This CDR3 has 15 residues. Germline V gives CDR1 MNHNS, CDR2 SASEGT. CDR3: CASSASGGNEETQYF. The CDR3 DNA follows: TGTGCCAGCAGTGCTAGCGGGGGAAACGAGGAGACCCAGTACTTC.

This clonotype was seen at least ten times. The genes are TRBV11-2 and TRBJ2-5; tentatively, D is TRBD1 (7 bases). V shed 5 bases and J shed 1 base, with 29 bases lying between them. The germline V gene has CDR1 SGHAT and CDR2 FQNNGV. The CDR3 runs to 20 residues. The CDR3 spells CASSPKGQRNPGTRQETQYF. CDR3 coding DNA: TGTGCCAGCAGCCCGAAGGGACAGCGTAACCCCGGGACTCGCCAAGAGACCCAGTACTTC.

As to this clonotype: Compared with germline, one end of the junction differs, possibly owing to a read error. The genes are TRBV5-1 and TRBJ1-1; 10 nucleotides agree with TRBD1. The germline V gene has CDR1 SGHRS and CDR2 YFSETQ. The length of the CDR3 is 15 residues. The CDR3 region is CASSLAGTGVTVAFF. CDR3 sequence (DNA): TGCGCCAGCAGCTTGGCCGGGACAGGGGTCACTGTAGCTTTCTTT.

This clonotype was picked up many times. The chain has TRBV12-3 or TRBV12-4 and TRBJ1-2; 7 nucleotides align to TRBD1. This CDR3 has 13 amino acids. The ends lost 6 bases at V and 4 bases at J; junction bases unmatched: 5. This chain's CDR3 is CASSRQGGYGYTF. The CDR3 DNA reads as TGTGCCAGCAGCCGACAGGGCGGCTATGGCTACACCTTC.

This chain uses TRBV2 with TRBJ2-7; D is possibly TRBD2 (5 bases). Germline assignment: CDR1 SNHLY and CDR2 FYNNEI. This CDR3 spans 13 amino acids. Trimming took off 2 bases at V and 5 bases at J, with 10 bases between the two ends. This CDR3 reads CASSEPGIHEQYF. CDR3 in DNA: TGTGCCAGCAGTGAACCGGGGATCCACGAGCAGTACTTC.

For the CDR3, the DNA is TGCAGTGCTAGGGACAGCCCTAACTATGGCTACACCTTC. Translating it yields CSARDSPNYGYTF. This chain joins TRBV20-1 and TRBJ1-2; maybe TRBD1 (6 bases). V lost 3 bases to trimming and J lost 0 bases, with 8 bases between them. Germline CDR1 and CDR2: DFQATT and SNEGSKA (reference sequence). There are 13 residues in the CDR3.

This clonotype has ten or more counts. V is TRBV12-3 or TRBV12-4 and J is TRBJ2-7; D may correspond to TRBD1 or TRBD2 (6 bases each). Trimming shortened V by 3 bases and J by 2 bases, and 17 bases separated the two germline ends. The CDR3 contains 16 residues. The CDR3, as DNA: TGTGCCAGCAGTTTGGGGGCGGCGAGGGGGGCCTACGAGCAGTACTTC. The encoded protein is CASSLGAARGAYEQYF.

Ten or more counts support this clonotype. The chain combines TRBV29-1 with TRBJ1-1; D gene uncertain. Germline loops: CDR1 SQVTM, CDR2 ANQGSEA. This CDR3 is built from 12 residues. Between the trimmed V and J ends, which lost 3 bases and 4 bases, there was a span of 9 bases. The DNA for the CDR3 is TGCAGCGTTGAGCTAGGATCCACTGAAGCTTTCTTT. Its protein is CSVELGSTEAFF. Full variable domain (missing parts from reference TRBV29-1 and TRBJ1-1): SAVISQKPSRDICQRGTSLTIQCQVDSQVTMMFWYRQQPGQSLTLIATANQGSEATYESGFVIDKFPISRPNLTFSTLTVSNMSPEDSSIYLCSVELGSTEAFFGQGTRLTVV.

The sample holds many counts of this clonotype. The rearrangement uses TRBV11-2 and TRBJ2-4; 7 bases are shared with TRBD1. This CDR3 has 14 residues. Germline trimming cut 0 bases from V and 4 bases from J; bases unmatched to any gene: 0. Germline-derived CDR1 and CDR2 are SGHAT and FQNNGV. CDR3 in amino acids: CASSLETGKNIQYF. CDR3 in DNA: TGTGCCAGCAGCTTAGAGACAGGGAAAAACATTCAGTACTTC.

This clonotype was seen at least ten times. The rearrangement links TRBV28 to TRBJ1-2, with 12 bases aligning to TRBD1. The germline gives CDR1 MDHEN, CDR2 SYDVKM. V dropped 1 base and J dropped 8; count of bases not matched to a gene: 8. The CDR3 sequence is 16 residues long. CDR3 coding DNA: TGTGCCAGCAGTTTATTACAATCCGGGACAGGGGGCGGCTACACCTTC. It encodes CASSLLQSGTGGGYTF.

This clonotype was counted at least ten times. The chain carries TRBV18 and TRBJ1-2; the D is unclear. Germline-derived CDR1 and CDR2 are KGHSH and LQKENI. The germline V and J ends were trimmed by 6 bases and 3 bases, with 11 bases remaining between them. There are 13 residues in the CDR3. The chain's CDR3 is CASSPGYDYGYTF. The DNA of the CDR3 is TGTGCCAGCTCGCCGGGGTATGACTATGGCTACACCTTC.

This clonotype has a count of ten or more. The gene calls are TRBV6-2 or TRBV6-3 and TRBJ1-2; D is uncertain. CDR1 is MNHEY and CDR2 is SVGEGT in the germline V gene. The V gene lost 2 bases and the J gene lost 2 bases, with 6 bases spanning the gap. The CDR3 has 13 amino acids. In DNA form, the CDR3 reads TGTGCCAGCAGTTACCTACCGAACTATGGCTACACCTTC. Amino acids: CASSYLPNYGYTF.

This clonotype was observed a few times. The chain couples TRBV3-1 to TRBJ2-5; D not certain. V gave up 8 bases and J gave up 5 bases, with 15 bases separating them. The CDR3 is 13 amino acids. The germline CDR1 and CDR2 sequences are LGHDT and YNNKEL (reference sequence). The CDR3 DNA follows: TGTGCCAGCCGAGAGCGCGACGGGGAGACCCAGTACTTC. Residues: CASRERDGETQYF.

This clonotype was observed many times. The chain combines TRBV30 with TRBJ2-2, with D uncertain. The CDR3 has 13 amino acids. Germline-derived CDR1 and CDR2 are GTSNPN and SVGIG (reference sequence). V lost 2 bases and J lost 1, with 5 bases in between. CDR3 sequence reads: CAWSLWNTGELFF. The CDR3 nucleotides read TGTGCCTGGAGTCTATGGAACACCGGGGAGCTGTTTTTT. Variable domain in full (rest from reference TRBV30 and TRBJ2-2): SQTIHQWPATLVQPVGSPLSLECTVEGTSNPNLYWYRQAAGRGLQLLFYSVGIGQISSEVPQNLSASRPQDRQFILSSKKLLLSDSGFYLCAWSLWNTGELFFGEGSRLTVL.

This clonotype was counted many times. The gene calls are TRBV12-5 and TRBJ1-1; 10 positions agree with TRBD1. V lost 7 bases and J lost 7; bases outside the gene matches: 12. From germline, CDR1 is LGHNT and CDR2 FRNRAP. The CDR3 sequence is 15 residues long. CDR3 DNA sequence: TGTGCTAGTGTCGCCTGGGGACAGGGGTTAAATGAAGCTTTCTTT. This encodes CASVAWGQGLNEAFF. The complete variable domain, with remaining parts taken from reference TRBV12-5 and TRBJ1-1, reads DARVTQTPRHKVTEMGQEVTMRCQPILGHNTVFWYRQTMMQGLELLAYFRNRAPLDDSGMPKDRFSAEMPDATLATLKIQPSEPRDSAVYFCASVAWGQGLNEAFFGQGTRLTVV.

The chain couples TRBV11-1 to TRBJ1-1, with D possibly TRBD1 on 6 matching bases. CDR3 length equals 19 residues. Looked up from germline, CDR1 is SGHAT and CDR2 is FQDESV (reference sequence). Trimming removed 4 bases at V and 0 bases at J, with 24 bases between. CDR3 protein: CASSSPSTGLPGLNTEAFF. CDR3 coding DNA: TGTGCCAGCAGCTCCCCCTCGACAGGCCTTCCGGGTTTGAACACTGAAGCTTTCTTT.

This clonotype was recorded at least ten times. The CDR3: CASSFRDVLTDEQYF. CDR3 nucleotides: TGCGCCAGCAGCTTTAGGGACGTCCTAACGGACGAGCAGTACTTC. The chain links TRBV5-1 to TRBJ2-7; D may correspond to TRBD1 or TRBD2 (5 bases each). Germline V CDR1 and CDR2: SGHRS, YFSETQ. V was shortened by 2 bases and J by 5 bases, with 17 bases between the two germline ends. This CDR3 is built from 15 residues.

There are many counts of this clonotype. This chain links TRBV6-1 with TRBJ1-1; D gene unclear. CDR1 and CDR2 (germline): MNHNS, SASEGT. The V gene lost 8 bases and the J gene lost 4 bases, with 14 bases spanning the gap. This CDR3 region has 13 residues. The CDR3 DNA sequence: TGTGCCAGCCGTACGGCGGCTAGCACTGAAGCTTTCTTT. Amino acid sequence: CASRTAASTEAFF.

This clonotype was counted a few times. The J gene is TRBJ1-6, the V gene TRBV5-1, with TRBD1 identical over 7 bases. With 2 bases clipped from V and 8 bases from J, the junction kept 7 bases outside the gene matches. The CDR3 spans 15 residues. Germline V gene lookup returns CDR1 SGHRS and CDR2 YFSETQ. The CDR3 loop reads CASSFGRGLDSPLHF. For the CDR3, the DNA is TGCGCCAGCAGCTTCGGCAGGGGGTTGGATTCACCCCTCCACTTT.

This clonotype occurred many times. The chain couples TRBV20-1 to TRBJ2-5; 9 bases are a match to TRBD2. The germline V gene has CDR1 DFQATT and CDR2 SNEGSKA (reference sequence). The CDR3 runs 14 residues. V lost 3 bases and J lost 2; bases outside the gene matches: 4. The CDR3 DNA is TGCAGTGCTAGCCTAGCGGGGCGTCAAGAGACCCAGTACTTC. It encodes CSASLAGRQETQYF.